A single sample is the source of the 25 T cell receptor beta chains below, sequenced in a study of regulatory T cells in long-lasting Graves disease. iRepertoire HTBI primers and Arm-PCR of CDR3 regions built TCR beta libraries. TCRdb re-called the multiplex PCR reads through MiXCR, storing one row per CDR3 protein. The data contain about 240,000 distinct CDR3 sequences, around 21% of them singletons. Described time point: newly diagnosed GD, antithyroid drugs for less than 3 months. The authors made the TCR library using RNA they extracted from PBMCs. The sample in question was peripheral blood mononuclear cells (PBMCs), obtained at new diagnosis, from a patient treated with antithyroid drugs. The origin of the receptors is a female donor with Graves disease.

The count of this clonotype is one. In this CDR3 the conserved last residue, phenylalanine or tryptophan, is missing, so a read error is likely. It is unclear where the CDR3 begins or ends on the DNA, so no DNA is shown, and the CDR3 is as TCRdb lists it. The chain links TRBV30 to TRBJ2-4; the DNA was not used to check the table's D call, TRBD2. Looked up from germline, CDR1 is GTSNPN and CDR2 is SVGIG (reference sequence). The CDR3 spans 15 residues, counting both ends. CDR3 sequence reads: CAWGMGTSGIEYFGP.

This clonotype came up many times. The chain recombines TRBV11-2 with TRBJ2-7; D is unresolved. This CDR3 spans 12 amino acids. Germline assignment: CDR1 SGHAT and CDR2 FQNNGV. V was cut by 5 bases and J by 3 bases, with 8 bases left in between. In DNA, the CDR3 is TGTGCCAGCAGCACAACCTACTACGAGCAGTACTTC. Translation: CASSTTYYEQYF.

This clonotype appeared many times. The J gene is TRBJ1-1, the V gene TRBV2; D call uncertain. This CDR3 is 12 amino acids long. V was pared by 4 bases and J by 0 bases, with 3 bases between. Per germline, CDR1 SNHLY and CDR2 FYNNEI. The CDR3 sequence: CASSAVNTEAFF. CDR3 in DNA: TGTGCCAGCAGTGCGGTGAACACTGAAGCTTTCTTT.

This clonotype was recorded many times. V and J are TRBV12-3 or TRBV12-4 and TRBJ2-1; D possibly corresponds to TRBD1 (6 bases). V was shortened by 2 bases and J by 0 bases, with 11 bases between the two germline ends. The CDR3 is 16 amino acids. As DNA, the CDR3 is TGTGCCAGCAGTTTACGTCTAGGGGGCTCCTACAATGAGCAGTTCTTC. Protein: CASSLRLGGSYNEQFF.

This clonotype occurred many times. CDR3 in DNA: TGTGCCAGCAGTCCACCCCCCGGGACAGGGGCCAACGTCCTGACTTTC. Residues: CASSPPPGTGANVLTF. The gene calls are TRBV28 and TRBJ2-6; D possibly corresponds to TRBD1 (6 bases). CDR1 is MDHEN, CDR2 SYDVKM, per germline. The length of the CDR3 is 16 residues. Trimming took off 5 bases at V and 4 bases at J, with 15 bases between the two ends.

This clonotype was observed at least ten times. The chain recombines TRBV11-3 with TRBJ2-6; no definite D call. Per the germline V gene, CDR1 is SGHNT and CDR2 is YENEEA. The CDR3 totals 17 residues. V lost 0 bases to trimming and J lost 0 bases, with 9 bases between them. The CDR3 DNA reads as TGTGCCAGCAGCTTAGAAAGAGGCGGCTCTGGGGCCAACGTCCTGACTTTC. Translated: CASSLERGGSGANVLTF.

This clonotype was counted ten times or more. The chain recombines TRBV3-1 with TRBJ2-1; tentative D call: TRBD1 (6 bases). CDR3 length: 13 residues. The V and J ends lost 4 bases and 8 bases respectively, with 12 bases between them. Looked up from germline, CDR1 is LGHDT and CDR2 is YNNKEL (reference sequence). The DNA of the CDR3 is TGTGCCAGCAGCCCAAACAGGGATGATGAGCAGTTCTTC. This translates into CASSPNRDDEQFF.

This clonotype was seen at least ten times. The chain combines TRBV7-9 with TRBJ1-6; D gene uncertain. Deletions cut 2 bases from V and 7 bases from J, with 6 bases between. Germline V gene sequence: CDR1 SEHNR, CDR2 FQNEAQ (reference sequence). CDR3 length equals 13 residues. CDR3 bases: TGTGCCAGCAGCTTACTAGCCAATTCACCCCTCCACTTT. This encodes CASSLLANSPLHF.

This clonotype was detected ten times or more. This sequence joins TRBV5-1 and TRBJ2-1, with D perhaps TRBD2 (5 bases). This CDR3 has 13 amino acids. CDR1 is SGHRS, CDR2 YFSETQ, per germline. V lost 4 bases to trimming and J lost 5 bases, with 10 bases between them. CDR3 nucleotide sequence: TGCGCCAGCAGCAACGGAGGAAACAATGAGCAGTTCTTC. Translated, it gives CASSNGGNNEQFF. The entire variable domain, with the rest obtained from reference TRBV5-1 and TRBJ2-1, is as follows: KAGVTQTPRYLIKTRGQQVTLSCSPISGHRSVSWYQQTPGQGLQFLFEYFSETQRNKGNFPGRFSGRQFSNSRSEMNVSTLELGDSALYLCASSNGGNNEQFFGPGTRLTVL.

To note about this clonotype: A clone one base away is much larger, so this may be a read error. The chain is built from TRBV20-1 and TRBJ2-2; TRBD2 matches at 13 bases. Losses at the gene ends were 5 bases for V and 9 bases for J; bases not matched to a gene: 6. The germline V gene has CDR1 DFQATT and CDR2 SNEGSKA (reference sequence). CDR3 size: 14 residues. CDR3 in amino acids: CSAGTSGKARELFF. CDR3 DNA: TGCAGTGCTGGGACTAGCGGGAAGGCCAGGGAGCTGTTTTTT.

The chain couples TRBV7-9 to TRBJ1-2; 7 nucleotides agree with TRBD1. The V segment lost 5 bases and the J segment 7 bases; nucleotides outside the gene matches: 10. Germline loops: CDR1 SEHNR, CDR2 FQNEAQ (reference sequence). The CDR3 has 14 amino acids. CDR3 loop: CASSHRDSKGGYTF. As DNA, the CDR3 is TGTGCCAGCAGCCACCGGGACAGCAAGGGTGGCTACACCTTC.

This clonotype came up many times. The chain combines TRBV27 with TRBJ1-2; D gene ambiguous. Germline-derived CDR1 and CDR2 are MNHEY and SMNVEV (reference sequence). The CDR3 length is 15 residues. Trimming stripped 5 bases from V and 4 bases from J, with 17 bases between. The CDR3 reads CASSAGLTSSYGYTF. DNA of the CDR3: TGTGCCAGCAGTGCGGGATTGACTAGTTCCTATGGCTACACCTTC.

This clonotype was detected many times. V gene TRBV20-1 combines with J gene TRBJ2-1; D is ambiguous. The CDR3 spans 14 residues. V lost 3 bases and J 2 bases, leaving 11 bases between the germline ends. The V gene's germline CDR1 is DFQATT and CDR2 SNEGSKA (reference sequence). In DNA, the CDR3 is TGCAGTGCTAGGCCCGAGACAACCTACAATGAGCAGTTCTTC. It is translated as CSARPETTYNEQFF.

This clonotype was counted only a few times. The rearrangement uses TRBV20-1 and TRBJ2-5; D ambiguous. V lost 7 bases and J lost 3, with 6 bases in between. Looked up from germline, CDR1 is DFQATT and CDR2 is SNEGSKA (reference sequence). This CDR3 has 10 residues. Here the CDR3 reads CSVIEETQYF. The CDR3 region has the DNA TGCAGTGTCATCGAAGAGACCCAGTACTTC.

V usage is TRBV12-3 or TRBV12-4 and J usage is TRBJ2-2; D remains ambiguous. Trimming left V 3 bases short and J 7 bases short, with 9 bases between. This CDR3 comprises 13 residues. The CDR3 reads CASSFRWGGELFF. CDR3 bases: TGTGCCAGCAGTTTTAGATGGGGCGGGGAGCTGTTTTTT.

This clonotype was found once. This sequence may be a read error, since a much larger clone differs from it by one base. V gene TRBV6-2 or TRBV6-3 combines with J gene TRBJ2-7; possibly TRBD1 for D (6 bases). The V gene lost 6 bases and the J gene lost 5 bases, with 14 bases spanning the gap. CDR3 size: 13 residues. The V gene's germline CDR1 is MNHEY and CDR2 SVGEGT. The CDR3, as DNA: TGTGCCAGCAGACAGGGACCCCTCCACGAGCAGTACTTC. Amino acid sequence: CASRQGPLHEQYF.

In regard to this clonotype: A far larger clone is just one base off, so this is likely a read error. Without the conserved terminal phenylalanine or tryptophan, this CDR3 likely stems from a read error. J is TRBJ1-2 and V is TRBV10-3; D gene ambiguous. Trimming removed 10 bases from V and 2 bases from J, with 14 bases in between. The CDR3 extends over 13 amino acids. Germline CDR1 reads ENHRY; CDR2 reads SYGVKD. The CDR3 is CASSPGSNYGYTL. In nucleotides, the CDR3 is TGTGCCAGCAGCCCGGGCAGCAACTATGGCTACACCTTA.

A note on this clonotype: One end of the junction fails to match germline, which may point to a read error. The V gene is TRBV11-1, the J gene TRBJ2-7, with TRBD1 matching 10 bases. The CDR3 consists of 14 residues. CDR1 and CDR2 (germline): SGHAT, FQDESV (reference sequence). CDR3 sequence (DNA): TGCGCCAGCAGCCGCCGGACAGGGGGGGGGGAGCAGTACTTC. Translation gives CASSRRTGGGEQYF.

This chain connects TRBV12-3 or TRBV12-4 to TRBJ1-1, with D maybe TRBD1 (5 bases). The CDR3 has 11 amino acids. V lost 6 bases and J 11 bases, leaving 13 bases between the germline ends. The CDR3 region has the DNA TGTGCCAGCAGCAAGACAGTTCGGGCTTTCTTT. It translates to CASSKTVRAFF.

This clonotype has ten or more counts. The chain combines TRBV6-1 with TRBJ2-4; 12 bases line up with TRBD1. This CDR3 has 18 residues. Losses at the gene ends were 5 bases for V and 0 bases for J; bases not matched to a gene: 8. Germline V gene lookup returns CDR1 MNHNS and CDR2 SASEGT. CDR3 nucleotides: TGTGCCAGCAGTCTACCGGGACAGGGGGCCCTAGCCAAAAACATTCAGTACTTC. This gives the protein CASSLPGQGALAKNIQYF.

V is TRBV15 and J is TRBJ1-6; D is undetermined. Deletions cut 4 bases from V and 10 bases from J, with 11 bases between. This CDR3 has 13 residues. CDR1 and CDR2 from the germline V gene are LNHNV and YYDKDF (reference sequence). CDR3 sequence reads: CATSTALRSPLHF. Here the CDR3 DNA reads TGTGCCACCAGCACGGCTTTGAGATCACCCCTCCACTTT.

The chain has TRBV6-1 and TRBJ2-7; either TRBD1 or TRBD2 may fit D (6 bases each). This CDR3 has 15 amino acids. CDR1 is MNHNS, CDR2 SASEGT, per germline. V lost 6 bases, J lost 5 bases, and 20 bases lay in between. CDR3 DNA: TGTGCCAGCAGCCCAGTCGGGGGCGCTATTAACGAGCAGTACTTC. Protein: CASSPVGGAINEQYF.

In this sample, this clonotype turned up many times. The CDR3 sequence: CASRSPNEQYF. The CDR3 DNA reads as TGTGCCAGCAGGTCCCCAAACGAGCAGTACTTC. The genes are TRBV2 and TRBJ2-7, with no clear D. V dropped 6 bases and J dropped 5 bases, with 8 bases sitting between them. Germline V gene sequence: CDR1 SNHLY, CDR2 FYNNEI. The CDR3 is made up of 11 amino acids.

This clonotype was recorded at least ten times. The rearrangement uses TRBV20-1 and TRBJ1-4; a possible D gene is TRBD1 (5 bases). The CDR3 totals 13 residues. Germline loops: CDR1 DFQATT, CDR2 SNEGSKA (reference sequence). V was cut by 3 bases and J by 7 bases, with 12 bases left in between. CDR3 bases: TGCAGTGCTAGGCGGGGGGTGGGTGAAAAACTGTTTTTT. The encoded protein is CSARRGVGEKLFF.

This clonotype showed up many times. The V call is TRBV29-1, the J call TRBJ2-3; D is ambiguous. The germline CDR1 and CDR2 sequences are SQVTM and ANQGSEA. Deletions cut 4 bases from V and 3 bases from J, with 5 bases between. The CDR3 spans 11 residues. The CDR3 nucleotides are TGCAGCGTTGTTGGAACAGATACGCAGTATTTT. As protein: CSVVGTDTQYF.